The rows below give T cell receptor beta chains drawn from one sample of a study of blood T cell repertoires in COVID-19. Data came from immunoSEQ multiplex PCR; TCRdb stores just in-frame clones and leaves some out. The profile shows about 110,000 clones, 85% of them singletons. What was sequenced was peripheral blood. These TCRs come from a human donor in a cohort sampled during active COVID-19. Both conserved end residues are part of each CDR3.

j_gene | len | v_gene | CDR3aa
TRBJ1-5 | 16 | TRBV14 | CASSHDRKRYNQPQHF
TRBJ1-2 | 16 | TRBV5-4 | CASSLALRAGRGGYTF
TRBJ1-5 | 15 | TRBV7-2 | CASSRDRGSNQPQHF
TRBJ1-2 | 15 | TRBV6-5 | CASTKGVTGGYGYTF
TRBJ1-2 | 14 | TRBV28 | CASRRTGAHYGYTF
TRBJ1-5 | 16 | TRBV12-2 | CASRSTVRGRNQPQHF
TRBJ2-1 | 15 | TRBV28 | CASRWGQGSYNEQFF
TRBJ2-1 | 15 | TRBV2 | CASSEELAPYNEQFF
TRBJ2-5 | 15 | TRBV6-5 | CASATYGGAQETQYF
TRBJ2-1 | 14 | TRBV2 | CASSSSGGYNEQFF
TRBJ2-7 | 15 | TRBV19 | CASRIGSGQGYEQYF
TRBJ1-5 | 13 | TRBV19 | CASSIVSYQPQHF
TRBJ2-2 | 13 | TRBV7-9 | CASSLAGAGELFF
TRBJ1-2 | 13 | TRBV5-4 | CASSRTGNYGYTF
TRBJ2-5 | 14 | TRBV5-1 | CASSTGGQQETQYF
TRBJ2-7 | 14 | TRBV19 | CASSRKERVHEQYF
TRBJ1-3 | 16 | TRBV6-1 | CASSEAPGISGNTIYF
TRBJ1-1 | 13 | TRBV3-1/TRBV3-2 | CASSQGTGIGAFF
TRBJ2-4 | 15 | TRBV10-3 | CAISTTVGEENIQYF